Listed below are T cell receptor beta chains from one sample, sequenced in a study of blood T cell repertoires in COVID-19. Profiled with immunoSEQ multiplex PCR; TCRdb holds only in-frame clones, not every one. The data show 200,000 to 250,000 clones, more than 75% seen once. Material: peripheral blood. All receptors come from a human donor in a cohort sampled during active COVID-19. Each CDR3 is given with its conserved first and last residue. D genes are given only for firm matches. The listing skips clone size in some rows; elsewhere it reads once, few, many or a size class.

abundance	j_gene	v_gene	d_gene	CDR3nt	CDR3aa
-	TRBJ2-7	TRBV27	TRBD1	TGTGCCAGAAGACAGGGTAGCGAGCAGTACTTC	CARRQGSEQYF
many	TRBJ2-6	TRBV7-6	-	TGTGCCAGCAGCTTCGGACAGCTAAGATCTGGGGCCAACGTCCTGACTTTC	CASSFGQLRSGANVLTF
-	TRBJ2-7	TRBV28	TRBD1	TGTGCAACCACCGGGACAGGGTCCTACGAGCAGTACTTC	CATTGTGSYEQYF
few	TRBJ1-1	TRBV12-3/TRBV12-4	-	TGTGCCAGCAGTTTTTCTACTTTTTCGGCTTTCTTT	CASSFSTFSAFF
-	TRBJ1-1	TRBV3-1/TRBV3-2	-	TGTGCCAGCAGCCAAGGGACTTCGAACACTGAAGCTTTCTTT	CASSQGTSNTEAFF
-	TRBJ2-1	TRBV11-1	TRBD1	TGTGCCAGCAGCTTTGACAGGGACCCCTACAATGAGCAGTTCTTC	CASSFDRDPYNEQFF
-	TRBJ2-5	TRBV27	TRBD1	TGTGCCAGCAGGCCCCAGACAGGGGGCGGGGAGACCCAGTACTTC	CASRPQTGGGETQYF
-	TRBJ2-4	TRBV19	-	TGTGCCAGTAGTATTCGAGGGCCCCTCAGAAACATTCAGTACTTC	CASSIRGPLRNIQYF
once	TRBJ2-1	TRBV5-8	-	TGTGCCAGCAGCTTGGCCCAATCTGGCCCCTACAATGAGCAGTTCTTC	CASSLAQSGPYNEQFF
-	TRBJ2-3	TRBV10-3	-	TGTGCCATCAGTGAGCCAGGAGGCCACACAGATACGCAGTATTTT	CAISEPGGHTDTQYF
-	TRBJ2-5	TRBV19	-	TGTGCCAGTAGTAGCTGGGGGCTCGGAGAGACCCAGTACTTC	CASSSWGLGETQYF
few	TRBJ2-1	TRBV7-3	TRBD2	TGTGCCAGCAGCGATGGGACTAGGGGAAATGAGCAGTTCTTC	CASSDGTRGNEQFF
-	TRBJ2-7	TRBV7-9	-	TGTGCCGTGACTTCCCGGAGGTCCTACGAGCAGTACTTC	CAVTSRRSYEQYF
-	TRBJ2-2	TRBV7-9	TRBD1	TGTGCCAGCAGCTTACCGGTCAGGGGGCTGAACACCGGGGAGCTGTTTTTT	CASSLPVRGLNTGELFF
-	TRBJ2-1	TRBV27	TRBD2	TGTGCCAGCCGGGGGGGGAGGACTACCAATGAGCAGTTCTTC	CASRGGRTTNEQFF
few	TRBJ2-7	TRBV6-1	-	TGTGCCAGCAGTGAAAGCACTTGGTACGAGCAGTACTTC	CASSESTWYEQYF
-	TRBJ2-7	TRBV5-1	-	TGCGCCAGCAGCCCAACGGGTGGGAGAGATTACGAGCAGTACTTC	CASSPTGGRDYEQYF
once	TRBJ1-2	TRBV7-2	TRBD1	TGTGCCAGCAGCCCGTGGGGCGGGACAGGGGGTGACTATGGCTACACCTTC	CASSPWGGTGGDYGYTF
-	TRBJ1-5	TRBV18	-	TGTGCCAGCTCACCTCAGAGCAATCAGCCCCAGCATTTT	CASSPQSNQPQHF
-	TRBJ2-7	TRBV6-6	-	TGTGCCAGCAGCTACGGTAGACAGGAGGCCTACGAGCAGTACTTC	CASSYGRQEAYEQYF
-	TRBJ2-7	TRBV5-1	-	TGCGCCAGCAGCTTTAGCTTTTACGAGCAGTACTTC	CASSFSFYEQYF
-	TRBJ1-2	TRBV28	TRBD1	TGTGCCAGCAGTCCTCCCGGGACAGGGGCCCCTGGCTACACCTTC	CASSPPGTGAPGYTF
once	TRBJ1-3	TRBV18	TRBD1	TGTGCCAGCTCACCAGGGACAGCATCTGGAAACACCATATATTTT	CASSPGTASGNTIYF
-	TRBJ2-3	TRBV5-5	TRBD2	TGTGCCAGCAGCTTGTACGCGGGGGGCAAAACTAGCACAGATACGCAGTATTTT	CASSLYAGGKTSTDTQYF
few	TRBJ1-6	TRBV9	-	TGTGCCAGCAGCGTAGGGGGAGATTCACCCCTCCACTTT	CASSVGGDSPLHF
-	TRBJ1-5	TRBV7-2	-	TGTGCCAGCAGCTGGACAAAAAATCAGCCCCAGCATTTT	CASSWTKNQPQHF
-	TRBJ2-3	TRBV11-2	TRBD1	TGTGCCAGCAGCGTAGGGTGGGGACAGAACACAGATACGCAGTATTTT	CASSVGWGQNTDTQYF
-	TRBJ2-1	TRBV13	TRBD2	TGTGCCAGCAGCTCTTGGGGGAGGGCCGGGAATGAGCAGTTCTTC	CASSSWGRAGNEQFF